The 6 T cell receptor beta chains below all came from one sample that was sequenced in a study of response to subunit inactivated influenza vaccine. TCRdb re-called the RT-PCR reads through MiXCR, storing one row per CDR3 protein. This sample has roughly 760,000 distinct CDR3 sequences, with around 20% found just once. Material: PBMCs from blood, obtained around 5 days after vaccination. These receptors all come from a man in his fifties who received an inactivated influenza vaccine.

This clonotype was found a few times. The chain uses TRBV29-1 and TRBJ2-1; 11 nucleotides agree with TRBD1. Germline values: CDR1 SQVTM, CDR2 ANQGSEA. This CDR3 is 15 amino acids long. V was clipped by 7 bases and J by 3 bases; unmatched bases: 8. The CDR3 nucleotides are TGCAGCGCATCCGCCGGGACAGGGGGCTACAATGAGCAGTTCTTC. Its protein is CSASAGTGGYNEQFF.

This clonotype has only a few counts. The rearrangement joins TRBV4-2 to TRBJ2-1; D call uncertain. Germline lookup yields CDR1 LGHNA and CDR2 YNFKEQ. This CDR3 has 12 residues. Trimming stripped 1 base from V and 9 bases from J, with 7 bases between. For the CDR3, the DNA is TGTGCCAGCAGCCAAGTTGGCGTTGAGCAGTTCTTC. This codes for CASSQVGVEQFF.

Regarding this clonotype: The junction does not match germline at one end; this may be a read error. The CDR3 DNA is TGTACCAGCAGGTCTTCGAGGACTAGCGGACGGAGGGGATACAATGAGCAGTTCTTC. This translates into CTSRSSRTSGRRGYNEQFF. The gene calls are TRBV28 and TRBJ2-1; 10 bases are shared with TRBD2. CDR1 is MDHEN and CDR2 is SYDVKM in the germline V gene. This CDR3 is built from 19 residues.

This clonotype was counted only a few times. The chain recombines TRBV5-5 with TRBJ2-7; either TRBD1 or TRBD2 may fit D (6 bases each). The CDR3 is 12 residues long. Germline lookup yields CDR1 SGHKS and CDR2 YYEKEE (reference sequence). The V end was cut by 7 bases, the J end by 12 bases, with 20 bases between. The DNA of the CDR3 is TGTGCCAGCGGCACCGCTGGGGGGCAAGGGTACTTC. This gives the protein CASGTAGGQGYF.

In DNA form, the CDR3 reads TGTGCCAGCAGTTTAGGGGACAGGGGAAATCAGCCCCAGCATTTT. This gives the protein CASSLGDRGNQPQHF. This chain links TRBV12-3 or TRBV12-4 with TRBJ1-5; 10 bases match TRBD1. Unmatched junction bases numbered 1, after V lost 1 base and J lost 4 bases. This CDR3 comprises 15 residues.

This clonotype was seen at least ten times. The V and J genes are TRBV6-1 and TRBJ2-3, with 9 positions matching TRBD2. CDR1 is MNHNS and CDR2 is SASEGT in the germline V gene. CDR3 length equals 16 residues. The ends lost 5 bases at V and 5 bases at J; junction bases unmatched: 11. Here the CDR3 DNA reads TGTGCCAGCAGTCCGCTCGATAGCGGGAGAGGAGATACGCAGTATTTT. Protein product: CASSPLDSGRGDTQYF.